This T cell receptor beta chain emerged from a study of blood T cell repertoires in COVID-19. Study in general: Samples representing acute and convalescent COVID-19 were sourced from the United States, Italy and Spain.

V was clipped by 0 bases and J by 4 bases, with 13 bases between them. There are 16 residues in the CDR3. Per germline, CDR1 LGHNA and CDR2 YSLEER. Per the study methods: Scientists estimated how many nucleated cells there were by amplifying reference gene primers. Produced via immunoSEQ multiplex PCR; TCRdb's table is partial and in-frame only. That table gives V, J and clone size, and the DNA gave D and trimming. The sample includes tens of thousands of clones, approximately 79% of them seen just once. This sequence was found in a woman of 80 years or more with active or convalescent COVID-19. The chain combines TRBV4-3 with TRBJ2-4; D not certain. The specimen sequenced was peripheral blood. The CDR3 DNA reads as TGCGCCAGCAGCCAAGACGTCGGAGCAGCGAAAAACATTCAGTACTTC. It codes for CASSQDVGAAKNIQYF.